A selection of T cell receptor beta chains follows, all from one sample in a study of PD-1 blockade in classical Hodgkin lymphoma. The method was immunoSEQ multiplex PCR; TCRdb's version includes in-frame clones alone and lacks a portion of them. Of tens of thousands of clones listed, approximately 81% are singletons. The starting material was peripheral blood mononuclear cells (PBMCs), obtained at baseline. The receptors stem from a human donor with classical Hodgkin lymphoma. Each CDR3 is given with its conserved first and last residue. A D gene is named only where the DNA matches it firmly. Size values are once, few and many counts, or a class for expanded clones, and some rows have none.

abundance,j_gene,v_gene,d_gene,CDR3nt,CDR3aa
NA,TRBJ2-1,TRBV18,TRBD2,TGTGCCAGCTCACCTAAGAGGACTAGAGGAACTAATGAGCAGTTCTTC,CASSPKRTRGTNEQFF
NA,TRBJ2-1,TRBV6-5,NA,TGTGCCAGCAGCCCTTACCCGGACAACTACAATGAGCAGTTCTTC,CASSPYPDNYNEQFF
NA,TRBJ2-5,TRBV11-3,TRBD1,TGTGCCAGCAGACCGACAGGGCAAGAGACCCAGTACTTC,CASRPTGQETQYF
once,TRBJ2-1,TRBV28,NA,TGTGCCAGCAGTTTAAGATCCACGAGAAATGAGCAGTTCTTC,CASSLRSTRNEQFF
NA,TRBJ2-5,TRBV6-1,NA,TGTGCCAGCAGTGAATTGGGCGGCCCGTACCAAGAGACCCAGTACTTC,CASSELGGPYQETQYF
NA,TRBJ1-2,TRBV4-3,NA,TGCGCCAGCAGCGTCCTTAGAGGAGCCGGGGAAGGCTACACCTTC,CASSVLRGAGEGYTF
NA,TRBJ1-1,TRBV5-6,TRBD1,TGTGCCAGCAGCTGGAACAGGGGGACTGAAGCTTTCTTT,CASSWNRGTEAFF
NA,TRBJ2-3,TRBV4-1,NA,TGCGCCAGCAGCCAAAGGCTCGGGGCAGCTGATGTGACAGATACGCAGTATTTT,CASSQRLGAADVTDTQYF
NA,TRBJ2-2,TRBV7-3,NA,TGTGCCAGCAGCTTCGAGGACCCCTTCACCGGGGAGCTGTTTTTT,CASSFEDPFTGELFF
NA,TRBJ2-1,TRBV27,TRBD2,TGTGCCACCCGGACTAGCGGGAGGTATGAGCAGTTCTTC,CATRTSGRYEQFF
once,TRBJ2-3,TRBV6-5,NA,TGTGCCAGCGGCGGGGTAGATGGCACAGATACGCAGTATTTT,CASGGVDGTDTQYF
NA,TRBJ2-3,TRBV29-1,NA,TGCAGCGTTGGTAGAGATACGCAGTATTTT,CSVGRDTQYF
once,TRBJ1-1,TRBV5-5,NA,TGTGCCAGCAGCTTGGATACAGTCACTGAAGCTTTCTTT,CASSLDTVTEAFF
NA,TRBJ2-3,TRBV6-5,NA,TGTGCCAGCAGGGCGGAGGACCCTAGCCGAGATACGCAGTATTTT,CASRAEDPSRDTQYF
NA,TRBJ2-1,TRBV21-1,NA,TGTGCCAGGCGGGAGTGCTATGAGCAGTTCTTC,CARRECYEQFF
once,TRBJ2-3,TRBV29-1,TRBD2,TGCAGCTTCTCAACGGGAGGGACAGATACGCAGTATTTT,CSFSTGGTDTQYF
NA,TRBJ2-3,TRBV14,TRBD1,TGTGCCAGCAGCCTAGGGACAGCTAGCACAGATACGCAGTATTTT,CASSLGTASTDTQYF
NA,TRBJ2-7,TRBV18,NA,TGTGCCAGCTCCGAAAACCGGGGCTCCTACGAGCAGTACTTC,CASSENRGSYEQYF
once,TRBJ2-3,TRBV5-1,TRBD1,TGCGCCAGCAGCTTCCGGACAGGGGCATCTAGCACAGATACGCAGTATTTT,CASSFRTGASSTDTQYF
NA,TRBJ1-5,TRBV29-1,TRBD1,TGCAGCGTTGCTCACGCGCAGGGGGTTTCCCTGAATCAGCCCCAGCATTTT,CSVAHAQGVSLNQPQHF
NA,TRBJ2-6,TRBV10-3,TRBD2,TGTGCCATCAGCGCCGGGGGCGGGAGGTCTGGGGCCAACGTCCTGACTTTC,CAISAGGGRSGANVLTF
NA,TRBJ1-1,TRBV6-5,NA,TGTGCCAGCAGTTACATAGGGAACACTGAAGCTTTCTTT,CASSYIGNTEAFF
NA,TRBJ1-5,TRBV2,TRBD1,TGTGCCAGCACTCGGACAGGCTGGGGGAATCAGCCCCAGCATTTT,CASTRTGWGNQPQHF
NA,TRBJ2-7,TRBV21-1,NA,TGTGCCAGCCGGGTGACAGAATTCTCCTACGAGCAGTACTTC,CASRVTEFSYEQYF
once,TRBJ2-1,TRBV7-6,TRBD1,TGTGCCAGCAGCTCTCAAAGGGGGCCCATTGAGGAGCAGTTCTTC,CASSSQRGPIEEQFF
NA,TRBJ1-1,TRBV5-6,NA,TGTGCCAGCAGCTTGGTTAGGGAACTGAACACTGAAGCTTTCTTT,CASSLVRELNTEAFF
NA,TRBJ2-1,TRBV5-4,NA,TGTGCCAGCAGCTGGGGGAGGGGGGCGGATATATACAATGAGCAGTTCTTC,CASSWGRGADIYNEQFF
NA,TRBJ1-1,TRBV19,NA,TGTGCCAGTAGCTCGGTACCGAACACTGAAGCTTTCTTT,CASSSVPNTEAFF
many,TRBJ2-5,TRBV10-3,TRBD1,TGTGCCATCAGTGAGAAGGGACAGGCCGGTGAAGAGACCCAGTACTTC,CAISEKGQAGEETQYF
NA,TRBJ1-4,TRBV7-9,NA,TGTGCCAGCAGCCCCGGCCGGGTCGGAAGAAATGAAAAACTGTTTTTT,CASSPGRVGRNEKLFF
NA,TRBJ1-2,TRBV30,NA,TGTGCCTGTCCCGGCAGCCGAGATTTCTATGGCTACACCTTC,CACPGSRDFYGYTF
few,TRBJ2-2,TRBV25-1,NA,TGTGCCAGCAGTGAATTGGGCACCGGGGAGCTGTTTTTT,CASSELGTGELFF
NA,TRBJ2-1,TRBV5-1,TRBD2,TGCGCCAGCAGCTTGGCCGGGACTAGCGGGAGCGGTAGAAATGAGCAGTTCTTC,CASSLAGTSGSGRNEQFF
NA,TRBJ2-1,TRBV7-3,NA,TGTGCCAGCAGCTTATCGGGGGCGAACGGTGAGCAGTTCTTC,CASSLSGANGEQFF
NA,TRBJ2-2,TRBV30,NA,TGTGCCTGGAGTGTGGACAGAGTATCCACCGGGGAGCTGTTTTTT,CAWSVDRVSTGELFF
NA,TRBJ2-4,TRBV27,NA,TGTGCCAGCAGAGTCGGTCATTCCACAAACATTCAGTACTTC,CASRVGHSTNIQYF
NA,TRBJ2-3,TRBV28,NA,TGTGCCAGCACCCCCCCAGGTGGGGGAGCCCCAGATACGCAGTATTTT,CASTPPGGGAPDTQYF
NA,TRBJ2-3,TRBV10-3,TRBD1,TGTGCCATCACCAGTGGACAGGGGAGCACAGATACGCAGTATTTT,CAITSGQGSTDTQYF
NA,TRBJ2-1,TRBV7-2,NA,TGTGCCAGTCTCCGAGAGGAGTTCCCTTTTAATGAGCAGTTCTTC,CASLREEFPFNEQFF
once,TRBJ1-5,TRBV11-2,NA,TGTGCCAGCAGCTTAAATCCCTCCGAGCAGCCCCAGCATTTT,CASSLNPSEQPQHF
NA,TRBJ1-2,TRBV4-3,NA,TGCGCCAGCAGCCAAGATCTGGTTCACAGTTATTCAGCTAACTATGGCTACACCTTC,CASSQDLVHSYSANYGYTF